The entry below describes one T cell receptor beta chain. Its antigen is undetermined. Germline V CDR1 and CDR2: SGHRS, YFSETQ. Trimming shortened V by 2 bases and J by 7 bases, and 15 bases separated the two germline ends. The CDR3 is 14 amino acids. Libraries were prepared by immunoSEQ multiplex PCR; TCRdb keeps only in-frame clonotypes and omits some of them. This repertoire shows some 26,000 clones, around 94% found once; its top ten account for more than 0.4%. The record originates from a study of graft-versus-host responses after intestinal transplantation. Findings and limits, study-wide: Within the allografts of patients who had graft-donor T cell macrochimerism, graft-versus-host to host-versus-graft clonal ratios were high. Declines in HvG clones occurring early post-transplant were associated with peak circulating GvH clone levels. GvH clones appeared in recipient marrow, some first in ileum or blood.

The specimen comprised PBMCs, sampled 156 days after intestinal transplant. This chain uses TRBV5-1 with TRBJ1-1; D is undetermined. This receptor was obtained from a human patient who received an intestinal transplant, so some T cells may come from the graft donor. CDR3 bases: TGCGCCAGCAGCTTCTGGGCAGCCTCGGGTGAAGCTTTCTTT. Translating it yields CASSFWAASGEAFF.